This T cell receptor (beta chain) was recovered during a study of T cell responses to AZD1222 COVID-19 vaccine (dated by TCRdb to the early 2020s). In terms of the full investigation: TCR sequencing was performed for roughly 250 trial participants, of whom about 200 were given two doses of AZD1222 and roughly 25 were given two doses of MenACWY control vaccine. Trial participants were enrolled by age into subgroups of 18-55, 56-69 and 70-plus years, and around 140, 26 and 57 TCR-sequenced participants, respectively, were included in these subgroups.

The CDR3 holds 12 amino acids from the cysteine to the phenylalanine. Only the CDR3 region is kept as DNA, spanning 36 bases read in frame from base 1. V loses 6 bases, J loses 10 bases, and the germline ends lie 13 bases apart. In the germline V gene, CDR1 corresponds to MNHEY and CDR2 to SVGAGI. Per the publication, the time point label means: about 28 days (+/-7) after the second vaccine dose. Because spike-specific TCR depth and breadth did not differ between the two schedules, AZD1222 recipients who got a second dose at roughly 4 weeks were pooled with those who got a second dose at roughly 12 weeks. Samples from vaccinated people were obtained from the UK trials COV001 and COV002, which included a single-blind randomized controlled phase 2/3 trial of AZD1222 (ChAdOx1 nCoV-19) in healthy adults. For TCRbeta chain sequencing, PBMC samples were collected from trial participants at day 0 and at day 28 after the second dose.

With respect to this clone: Its antigen target is currently unknown. There are no base qualities to consult, and no much larger clone falls within one base.

What the authors observed across the whole study: Nearly half of unique spike-specific TCRs reportedly recognized epitopes outside regions mutated in the B.1.351 and B.1.1.7 variants. The whole spike protein was spanned by vaccine-associated CD4 TCRs, and dominant responses were seen in regions 160-218 and 743-854. Participants were mostly white British and included more females than males, and it was suggested by the authors that clonal diversity may have been underestimated. In the small 56-69-year group, the increase in depth fell short of significance, most likely because of low power. A significant rise in spike-specific TCR breadth and depth was observed after two AZD1222 doses relative to day 0 and relative to MenACWY recipients. Conclusions about previously exposed vaccinees are limited, since just six or seven AZD1222 recipients were seropositive for SARS-CoV-2 at baseline. Because no day 14 peak-response samples were available, repertoires were characterized only after the peak T cell response.

The CDR3 regions of human TCRbeta chains were subjected to immunosequencing. In the paper's pipeline: TCRs in the repertoires were matched against a reference library of SARS-CoV-2-specific TCRs that had been generated with the MIRA antigen-specificity platform. Breadth meant the fraction of unique TCRs that were SARS-CoV-2-associated, whereas depth meant the fraction of total T cells that were SARS-CoV-2-associated. Using the MIRA data, every spike-specific TCR was mapped to the spike region that the TCR reacted to and assigned to either a CD4 or a CD8 class. Log10-transformed breadth and depth values were compared by one-way ANOVA with Sidak's multiple comparisons tests. Entries here come from immuneACCESS through TCRdb and include only in-frame sequences with V and J called. Some clones fail to appear in such tables; in the studies checked, an unresolved V gene covers under half of the shortfall, and the cause of the remainder is unknown. V and J calls and clone size are given by that table; D and trimming were obtained from the DNA. This sample gives over 90,000 clones in total; approximately 87% of them show up just once. The ten largest make up about 12% of the sample.

The rearrangement combines TRBV6-5 with TRBJ2-1; matching of 5 bases hints at TRBD2 as the D gene. The starting material was peripheral blood, obtained 28 days after the second AZD1222 dose. This TCR derives from an adult who received the AZD1222 COVID-19 vaccine. The DNA reads as follows: TGTGCCAGCAGCCCCGCGAGGGAGGAGCAGTTCTTC. Its coded protein is CASSPAREEQFF.